These 20 T cell receptor beta chains were sequenced from one sample in a study of cytomegalovirus exposure and HLA in healthy donors. The PCR employed 60 Vbeta primers together with 13 Jbeta primers. Clones were read by immunoSEQ multiplex PCR, and TCRdb kept only the in-frame ones, dropping some. This table has over 200,000 clones, around 80% appearing once. The sample was PBMCs. The source of these receptors is a woman between 40 and 50 years old in good health and CMV-seronegative.

With regard to this clone: This sample includes further DNA sequences coding for the same CDR3. The chain employs TRBV9 and TRBJ2-3; D uncertain. The V end was cut by 1 base, the J end by 5 bases, with 5 bases between. The CDR3 has 12 residues. Germline CDR1 SGDLS, CDR2 YYNGEE. The chain's CDR3 is CASSVRGDTQYF. The CDR3 DNA reads TGTGCCAGCAGCGTACGAGGAGATACGCAGTATTTT.

The chain has TRBV7-2 and TRBJ1-5; D gene unclear. This CDR3 contains 15 residues. The V gene lost 3 bases and the J gene lost 4 bases, with 13 bases spanning the gap. The germline V gene has CDR1 SGHTA and CDR2 FQGNSA. The CDR3 reads CASSFGGIANQPQHF. CDR3 nucleotides: TGTGCCAGCAGCTTTGGCGGGATTGCAAATCAGCCCCAGCATTTT.

In this sample, this clone turned up once. This sequence joins TRBV5-1 and TRBJ2-3; 14 nucleotides line up with TRBD2. V dropped 0 bases and J dropped 0; count of bases not matched to a gene: 3. Germline CDR1 and CDR2: SGHRS and YFSETQ. The CDR3 runs 18 residues. The CDR3 DNA reads as TGCGCCAGCAGCTTGGGACTAGCGGGGGGGGCAAGCACAGATACGCAGTATTTT. The encoded protein is CASSLGLAGGASTDTQYF.

The chain employs TRBV15 and TRBJ2-7; D may be TRBD2 (5 bases). Trimming left V 3 bases short and J 12 bases short, with 21 bases between. CDR3 length equals 14 residues. From germline, CDR1 is LNHNV and CDR2 YYDKDF (reference sequence). The CDR3 reads CATSSALEVGGPYF. The CDR3, as DNA: TGTGCCACCAGCAGTGCTTTGGAGGTCGGCGGTCCGTACTTC.

The chain uses TRBV12-5 and TRBJ2-6; 8 nucleotides agree with TRBD1. V was pared by 0 bases and J by 0 bases, with 7 bases of the junction left unmatched. The germline V gene encodes CDR1 LGHNT and CDR2 FRNRAP. The CDR3 is 19 amino acids. CDR3 DNA: TGTGCTAGTGGTTTGGTGGAGGGACAGGCTATCTCTGGGGCCAACGTCCTGACTTTC. Translated, it gives CASGLVEGQAISGANVLTF.

This chain uses TRBV6-1 with TRBJ1-1; 10 bases are a match to TRBD1. CDR3 size: 15 residues. The V and J ends lost 3 bases and 4 bases, in that order; junction bases with no gene match: 5. Germline CDR1 MNHNS, CDR2 SASEGT. CDR3 amino acids: CASSDSTGGSTEAFF. The CDR3 nucleotides are TGTGCCAGCAGTGACTCGACAGGGGGCAGCACTGAAGCTTTCTTT.

Concerning this clone itself: One end of the junction is discordant with germline, which a read error may explain. V gene TRBV7-7 combines with J gene TRBJ2-5; 8 positions match TRBD2. Germline CDR1 reads SSHAT; CDR2 reads FNYEAQ (reference sequence). CDR3 size: 14 residues. The CDR3 protein is CASSRGGLTETQYF. The CDR3 nucleotides are TGTGCTAGCAGCCGGGGGGGCCTTACAGAGACCCAGTACTTC.

The chain employs TRBV4-1 and TRBJ1-6, with D perhaps TRBD1 (6 bases). CDR1 is MGHRA, CDR2 YSYEKL, per germline. The CDR3 is 14 amino acids. Trimming removed 1 base at V and 7 bases at J, with 8 bases between. The CDR3 bases are TGCGCCAGCAGCCAAGGTGACAGGAATTCACCCCTCCACTTT. It is translated as CASSQGDRNSPLHF.

The chain carries TRBV15 and TRBJ1-4, with D perhaps matching TRBD1 (5 bases). The germline V and J ends were trimmed by 10 bases and 6 bases, with 18 bases remaining between them. This CDR3 has 14 residues. Germline V gene sequence: CDR1 LNHNV, CDR2 YYDKDF (reference sequence). The CDR3 sequence: CAIPRAGRDEKLFF. CDR3 nucleotides: TGTGCCATCCCCAGGGCCGGGAGAGATGAAAAACTGTTTTTT.

V usage is TRBV7-9 and J usage is TRBJ1-1; weak D call: TRBD1 (5 bases). V shed 2 bases and J shed 2 bases, with 12 bases lying between them. The CDR3 covers 15 residues. Germline V gene sequence: CDR1 SEHNR, CDR2 FQNEAQ (reference sequence). CDR3 bases: TGTGCCAGCAGCTTACCGACAGCGGGTAACACTGAAGCTTTCTTT. Translated, it gives CASSLPTAGNTEAFF.

This chain links TRBV7-6 with TRBJ2-7, with 11 bases aligning to TRBD2. CDR1 and CDR2 from the germline V gene are SGHVS and FNYEAQ. The CDR3 consists of 15 residues. V lost 5 bases to trimming and J lost 9 bases; unmatched junction nucleotides: 12. The CDR3 loop is CASSPRDSGGAGQYF. The CDR3 DNA is TGTGCCAGCAGCCCTCGAGATAGCGGGGGGGCCGGGCAGTACTTC.

The chain carries TRBV28 and TRBJ1-4, with 7 bases aligning to TRBD1. Germline CDR1 is MDHEN and CDR2 is SYDVKM. The CDR3 spans 12 residues. Trimming took 10 bases from V and 8 from J; bases not matched to a gene: 7. The CDR3 DNA is TGTGCCACCGAGACAGGGAGAGAAAAACTGTTTTTT. It is translated as CATETGREKLFF.

The rearrangement uses TRBV5-4 and TRBJ2-4, with D possibly being TRBD2 (5 bases). Germline values: CDR1 SGHNT, CDR2 YYREEE (reference sequence). This CDR3 has 16 amino acids. The V and J ends lost 0 bases and 0 bases respectively, with 10 bases between them. In nucleotides, the CDR3 is TGTGCCAGCAGCTTGGGGGGAGAAATAGCCAAAAACATTCAGTACTTC. Residues: CASSLGGEIAKNIQYF.

This chain connects TRBV5-1 to TRBJ1-1, with D possibly TRBD1 on 5 matching bases. The CDR3 extends over 14 amino acids. Germline V gives CDR1 SGHRS, CDR2 YFSETQ. The V gene lost 6 bases and the J gene lost 1 base, with 13 bases spanning the gap. In DNA, the CDR3 is TGCGCCAGCACGCGGGGGGGACGGAACACTGAAGCTTTCTTT. Amino acids: CASTRGGRNTEAFF.

The rearrangement links TRBV27 to TRBJ1-5; perhaps TRBD1 as D (6 bases). The CDR3 is made up of 16 amino acids. Between the trimmed V and J ends, which lost 1 base and 0 bases, there was a span of 10 bases. CDR1 MNHEY and CDR2 SMNVEV come from the germline V gene (reference sequence). CDR3 coding DNA: TGTGCCAGCAGTTTATTAGCAGGGGATAGCAATCAGCCCCAGCATTTT. It codes for CASSLLAGDSNQPQHF.

The rearrangement joins TRBV7-5 to TRBJ2-7; TRBD1, the table's D call, was not compared with the DNA. TRBV7-5 is a pseudogene locus. This CDR3 has 19 residues. The CDR3 reads CARSRHPGQGASGAYEQYF. CDR3 sequence (DNA): TGTGCCAGAAGCCGCCATCCGGGACAGGGGGCGTCGGGGGCCTACGAGCAGTACTTC.

This sequence joins TRBV7-2 and TRBJ1-6; 9 bases fit TRBD1. The CDR3 is made up of 15 amino acids. V was clipped by 1 base and J by 8 bases; unmatched bases: 3. Germline lookup yields CDR1 SGHTA and CDR2 FQGNSA. The CDR3 region has the DNA TGTGCCAGCAGCTTAGACAGGGGGCGGGATTCACCCCTCCACTTT. Its translation: CASSLDRGRDSPLHF.

The V gene is TRBV5-6, the J gene TRBJ2-1; D might be TRBD1 (6 bases). There are 14 residues in the CDR3. V lost 4 bases and J 9 bases, leaving 17 bases between the germline ends. The germline gives CDR1 SGHDT, CDR2 YYEEEE. CDR3 nucleotide sequence: TGTGCCAGCAGCCTCCCTGGACAGTTGACTGAGCAGTTCTTC. This gives the protein CASSLPGQLTEQFF. Based on the CDR3 plus reference TRBV5-6 and TRBJ2-1, the full variable domain is DAGVTQSPTHLIKTRGQQVTLRCSPKSGHDTVSWYQQALGQGPQFIFQYYEEEERQRGNFPDRFSGHQFPNYSSELNVNALLLGDSALYLCASSLPGQLTEQFFGPGTRLTVL.

In this sample, this clone turned up once. The rearrangement links TRBV7-9 to TRBJ1-1, with 10 bases that match TRBD1. Germline CDR1 is SEHNR and CDR2 is FQNEAQ (reference sequence). Unmatched junction bases numbered 6, after V lost 4 bases and J lost 4 bases. The CDR3 spans 15 residues. CDR3 in DNA: TGTGCCAGCAGCTCAAGACAGGGGGCGCGCACTGAAGCTTTCTTT. It yields the protein CASSSRQGARTEAFF.

V and J are TRBV5-1 and TRBJ1-2, with D hard to call. The V gene's germline CDR1 is SGHRS and CDR2 YFSETQ. The CDR3 length is 13 residues. V gave up 3 bases and J gave up 4 bases, with 10 bases separating them. Written as DNA, the CDR3 is TGCGCCAGCAGCTCCACAGACGGCTATGGCTACACCTTC. Translation: CASSSTDGYGYTF.